This record looks at one T cell receptor (beta chain) sequence and its context. This clonotype was observed many times. This receptor's antigen is unknown. No clone much larger than this one lies a single base away; base qualities are absent. The data stem from a study of T cells in Graves' hyperthyroidism and ophthalmopathy (dated by TCRdb to about 2019). Regarding the complete study: Peripheral blood was collected at initial diagnosis, before any treatment. For training and testing, the 100 or so patients in the discovery cohort were randomly divided in a 7:3 ratio. To identify TCR V-J signatures that set the groups apart, the researchers used a discovery cohort of 100 patients, made up of around 42 with Graves' ophthalmopathy and 55 to 65 with stable Graves' hyperthyroidism. Following sampling, methimazole starting at 30 mg daily was given to hyperthyroidism patients, and high-dose intravenous methylprednisolone was given to ophthalmopathy patients. Prospective prediction of ophthalmopathy was tested in an independent validation cohort of 18 to 20 hyperthyroidism patients and some 17 patients who later progressed to ophthalmopathy. The paper describes TCR Vbeta CDR3 sequencing of 140 or so peripheral blood samples, made up of roughly 45 ophthalmopathy patients, roughly 72 hyperthyroidism patients and roughly 17 progressor patients. In roughly six Graves' hyperthyroidism patients, the study also compared T-cell repertoires from thyroid tissue with T-cell repertoires from blood.

From the cysteine through the phenylalanine, the CDR3 covers 14 amino acids. Only the CDR3 part of the read is kept: 42 bases, read in frame from the first base. CDR1 and CDR2, per the germline V gene (reference sequence), are MNHEY and SMNVEV. The junction carries 12 bases between V and J, which are trimmed by 0 bases and 7 bases respectively. The TCR beta CDR3 regions were amplified from RNA transcripts. For the first round of RT-PCR on the TCR CDR3, the HTBI primer set was used together with the Qiagen OneStep RT-PCR kit. Libraries were constructed in a second round of multiplex PCR, after which size selection and purification were carried out. Paired-end sequencing of the libraries was performed with 100 bp reads on an Illumina HiSeq2000. The study's own analysis went as follows. Raw data were processed with SOAPnuke, discarding reads with adapters, uncalled bases, mean Phred below 15, or no exact constant-primer or identifier match. High-quality paired reads were merged with COPE v1.2.5, and unique nucleotide sequences were defined as clonotypes. MiTCR v1.1 was used to align clonotypes to the IMGT TRBV, TRBD and TRBJ reference segments. The analysis was restricted to V-J combinations with a frequency above 0.0001, which together covered 99% to 99.2% of the repertoires. The TCS score was defined as the ratio of F50 (clonal expansion) to E x V (chaos), calculated using BLOSUM62-based TCRdist between CDR3 peptides within each V-J. Welch's t-statistics and random forest reduced around 550 V-J features to 13, which were used in a naive Bayes classifier (R e1071). TCRdb reran the public reads through fastp at Q25 and MiXCR, keeping productive beta chains. Under each unique CDR3 protein, matching rows form one entry showing the most common genes and DNA. V and J calls and clone size were set by TCRdb, not the authors. Across this sample there are approximately 690,000 distinct CDR3 sequences, with roughly 15% seen only once. The biggest ten clones account for around 13% of the sample.

Ophthalmopathy patients had moderately to severely active disease, Clinical Activity Score of at least 3, NOSPECS grade of at least 4, and duration under 3 months. The study excluded patients with uncontrolled infections, other autoimmune diseases, pregnancy or lactation. Clinical symptoms, serum thyroxine and TRAb, thyroid ultrasound, and orbital computed tomography formed the basis for the diagnoses. Ficoll-Paque density gradient centrifugation was used to isolate PBMCs from around 10 ml of fresh peripheral blood. Total RNA was extracted using Trizol reagent, and RNA quality was assessed on an Agilent 2100 Bioanalyzer. The study at large found these results: In validation, progression to ophthalmopathy was predicted by the model with almost 71% sensitivity and 72.22% specificity, a median of roughly 6.4 months before onset. No statistical method was used to set the sample size in advance, and investigators knew the group allocation. Most expanded thyroid clonotypes (frequency above 0.001) were also detected in blood, a finding suggesting that blood repertoires may reflect thyroid immune responses. A model built on a 13 V-J signature distinguished ophthalmopathy from stable hyperthyroidism, reaching 87.88% sensitivity and approximately 83% specificity in cross-validation and 80%/75% in testing.

The chain joins TRBV27 to TRBJ1-1, with TRBD1 tentatively as D gene (5 bases match). Sequencing was done on a sample of blood. The clonotype was recovered from a woman between 50 and 59 years old with Graves' ophthalmopathy. The CDR3 is CASSLSRGNREAFF. The DNA is TGTGCCAGCAGTTTATCCCGGGGGAACCGTGAAGCTTTCTTT.